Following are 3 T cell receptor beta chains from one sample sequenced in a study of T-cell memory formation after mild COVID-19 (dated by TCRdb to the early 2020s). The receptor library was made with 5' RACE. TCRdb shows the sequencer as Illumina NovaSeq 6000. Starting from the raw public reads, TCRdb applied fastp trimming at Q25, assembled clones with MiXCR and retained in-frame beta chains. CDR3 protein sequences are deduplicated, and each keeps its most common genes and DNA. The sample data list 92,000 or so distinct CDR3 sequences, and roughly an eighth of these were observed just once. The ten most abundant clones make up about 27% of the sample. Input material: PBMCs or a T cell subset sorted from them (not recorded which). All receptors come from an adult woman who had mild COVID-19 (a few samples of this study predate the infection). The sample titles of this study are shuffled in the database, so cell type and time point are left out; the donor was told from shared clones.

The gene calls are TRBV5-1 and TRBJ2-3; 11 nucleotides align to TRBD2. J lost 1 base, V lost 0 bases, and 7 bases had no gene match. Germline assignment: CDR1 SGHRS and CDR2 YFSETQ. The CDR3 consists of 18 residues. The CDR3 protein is CASSLAPPLAGGTDTQYF. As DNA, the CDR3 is TGCGCCAGCAGCTTGGCCCCTCCACTAGCGGGGGGCACAGATACGCAGTATTTT.

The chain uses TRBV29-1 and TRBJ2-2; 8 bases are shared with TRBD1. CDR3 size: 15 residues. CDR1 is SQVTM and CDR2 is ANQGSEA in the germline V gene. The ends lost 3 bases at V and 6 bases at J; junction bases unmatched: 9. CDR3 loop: CSVDEVQGAAGELFF. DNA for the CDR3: TGCAGCGTTGATGAAGTGCAGGGGGCGGCCGGGGAGCTGTTTTTT.

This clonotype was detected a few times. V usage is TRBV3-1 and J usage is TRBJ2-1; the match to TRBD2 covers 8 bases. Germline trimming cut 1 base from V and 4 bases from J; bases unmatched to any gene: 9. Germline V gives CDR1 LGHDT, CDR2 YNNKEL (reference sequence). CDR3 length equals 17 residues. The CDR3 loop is CASSQVGYKRGYNEQFF. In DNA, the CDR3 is TGTGCCAGCAGCCAAGTTGGGTACAAGCGGGGGTACAATGAGCAGTTCTTC.